The sequence of this T cell receptor beta chain was determined in a study of CD8+ T cells in alopecia areata. Notes on the study in general: Higher clonality than in normal scalp was seen in lesional scalp, especially alopecia totalis/universalis.

This clone was seen only a few times. Antigen unknown. Germline CDR1 is SGDLS and CDR2 is YYNGEE. Trimming stripped 0 bases from V and 5 bases from J, with 12 bases between. The CDR3 has 15 amino acids. Following extraction, RNA underwent reverse transcription to cDNA, which served as the sequencing template. Measured with immunoSEQ multiplex PCR; TCRdb has only the in-frame clones, and not every one. The sample consists of fewer than 250,000 clones, 50% to 65% of them appearing once. The rearrangement joins TRBV9 to TRBJ2-1; tentatively, D is TRBD2 (6 bases). The receptor's source is a human donor with alopecia areata. The input for sequencing was CD4+ T cells sorted from blood, taken at week 0. CDR3 region: CASSVEWEAHNEQFF. The CDR3 DNA follows: TGTGCCAGCAGCGTAGAGTGGGAGGCCCACAATGAGCAGTTCTTC.